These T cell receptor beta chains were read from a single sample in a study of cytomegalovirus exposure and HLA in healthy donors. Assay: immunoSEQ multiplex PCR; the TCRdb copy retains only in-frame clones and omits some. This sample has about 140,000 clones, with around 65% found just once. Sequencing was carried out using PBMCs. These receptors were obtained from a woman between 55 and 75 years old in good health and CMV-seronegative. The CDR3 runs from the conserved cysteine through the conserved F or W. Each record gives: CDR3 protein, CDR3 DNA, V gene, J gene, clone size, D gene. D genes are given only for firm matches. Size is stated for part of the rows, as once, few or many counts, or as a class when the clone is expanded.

CDR3: CASALAQASYEQYF
DNA: TGTGCCAGCGCACTAGCCCAAGCTTCCTACGAGCAGTACTTC
V: TRBV6-5
J: TRBJ2-7
size: .
D: .

CDR3: CASSFTGGNEKLFF
DNA: TGTGCCAGCAGTTTTACAGGGGGCAATGAAAAACTGTTTTTT
V: TRBV6-5
J: TRBJ1-4
size: few
D: TRBD1

CDR3: CSVEPTSGSSYNEQFF
DNA: TGCAGCGTTGAGCCTACTAGCGGGAGCTCCTACAATGAGCAGTTCTTC
V: TRBV29-1
J: TRBJ2-1
size: .
D: TRBD2

CDR3: CAVQGTLSYEQYF
DNA: TGTGCCGTCCAAGGGACTCTGTCCTACGAGCAGTACTTC
V: TRBV7-8
J: TRBJ2-7
size: few
D: .

CDR3: CASRADFTVGSPLHF
DNA: TGTGCCAGCAGGGCGGACTTTACTGTAGGATCACCCCTCCACTTT
V: TRBV27
J: TRBJ1-6
size: .
D: .

CDR3: CSSSLVSPRQGAWADTQYF
DNA: TGTTCCAGCAGCTTAGTTTCCCCGAGACAGGGGGCTTGGGCAGATACGCAGTATTTT
V: TRBV7-9
J: TRBJ2-3
size: .
D: TRBD1

CDR3: CASSQRGQGPYGYTF
DNA: TGTGCCAGCAGCCAACGGGGACAGGGGCCTTATGGCTACACCTTC
V: TRBV7-8
J: TRBJ1-2
size: few
D: TRBD1

CDR3: CASSLGAGGPGGTQYF
DNA: TGTGCCAGCAGCTTGGGTGCGGGGGGCCCCGGAGGGACCCAGTACTTC
V: TRBV5-4
J: TRBJ2-5
size: .
D: TRBD2

CDR3: CASSESRLAGGTDTQYF
DNA: TGTGCCAGCAGTGAGTCCCGACTAGCGGGAGGCACAGATACGCAGTATTTT
V: TRBV2
J: TRBJ2-3
size: few
D: TRBD2

CDR3: CASSEQGSGNTIYF
DNA: TGTGCCAGCAGTGAACAGGGCTCTGGAAACACCATATATTTT
V: TRBV6-1
J: TRBJ1-3
size: .
D: .

CDR3: CASMFSSQYF
DNA: TGTGCCAGCATGTTCTCTTCCCAGTATTTT
V: TRBV28
J: TRBJ2-3
size: .
D: .

CDR3: CASSPRTGALTEAFF
DNA: TGCGCCAGCAGCCCCAGGACAGGGGCCCTCACTGAAGCTTTCTTT
V: TRBV4-3
J: TRBJ1-1
size: .
D: TRBD1

CDR3: CASSIQETQYF
DNA: TGTGCCAGCAGTATACAAGAGACCCAGTACTTC
V: TRBV6-5
J: TRBJ2-5
size: once
D: .

CDR3: CASTGGTNEKLFF
DNA: TGTGCTAGCACAGGGGGAACTAATGAAAAACTGTTTTTT
V: TRBV12-5
J: TRBJ1-4
size: .
D: TRBD1